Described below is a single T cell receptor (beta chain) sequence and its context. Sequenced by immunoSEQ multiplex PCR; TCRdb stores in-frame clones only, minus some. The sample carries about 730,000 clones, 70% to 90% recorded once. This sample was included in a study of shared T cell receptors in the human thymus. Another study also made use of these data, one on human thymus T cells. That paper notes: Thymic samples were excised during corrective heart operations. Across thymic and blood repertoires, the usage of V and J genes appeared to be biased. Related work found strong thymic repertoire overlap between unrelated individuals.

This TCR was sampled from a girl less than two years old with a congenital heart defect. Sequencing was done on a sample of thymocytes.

The CDR3 loop is CAISGPGGNQPQHF. The DNA for the CDR3 is TGTGCCATAAGCGGTCCGGGCGGCAATCAGCCCCAGCATTTT. The rearrangement joins TRBV10-3 to TRBJ1-5; no reliable D call. The CDR3 contains 14 residues. Trimming took 9 bases from V and 2 from J, leaving 14 bases between them. CDR1 and CDR2 (germline): ENHRY, SYGVKD.